The 26 T cell receptor beta chains presented below share a single source sample, sequenced in a study of OX40 agonist ivuxolimab in advanced cancers. Using immunoSEQ multiplex PCR, the repertoire was profiled, and TCRdb retains in-frame clones only, with some absent. The data show 65,000 to 85,000 clones, roughly 85% seen once. Sequenced here: CD4+ or CD8+ T cells sorted from blood, sampled in a trial of the OX40 agonist ivuxolimab. These TCRs come from an adult with an advanced solid tumor such as melanoma, head and neck, liver or kidney cancer.

This chain joins TRBV7-6 and TRBJ1-2, with 7 nucleotides matching TRBD1. J was trimmed by 4 bases and V by 7 bases; bases with no gene match: 9. The germline V gene encodes CDR1 SGHVS and CDR2 FNYEAQ. The CDR3 covers 14 residues. The CDR3: CASTPGQSLYGYTF. DNA of the CDR3: TGTGCCAGCACCCCGGGACAGTCCCTCTATGGCTACACCTTC. The full variable domain, completed using reference TRBV7-6 and TRBJ1-2, is GAGVSQSPRYKVTKRGQDVALRCDPISGHVSLYWYRQALGQGPEFLTYFNYEAQQDKSGLPNDRFSAERPEGSISTLTIQRTEQRDSAMYRCASTPGQSLYGYTFGSGTRLTVV.

The chain links TRBV7-2 to TRBJ2-7; 8 bases line up with TRBD2. In germline, CDR1 is SGHTA, CDR2 FQGNSA. The CDR3 contains 15 residues. V was clipped by 6 bases and J by 0 bases; unmatched bases: 7. The CDR3 DNA is TGTGCCAGCAGACCCCAGCGGGGGAGCTCCTACGAGCAGTACTTC. This codes for CASRPQRGSSYEQYF. Together with reference TRBV7-2 and TRBJ2-7, the CDR3 gives the full variable domain: GAGVSQSPSNKVTEKGKDVELRCDPISGHTALYWYRQSLGQGLEFLIYFQGNSAPDKSGLPSDRFSAERTGGSVSTLTIQRTQQEDSAVYLCASRPQRGSSYEQYFGPGTRLTVT.

The rearrangement uses TRBV5-4 and TRBJ1-6, with unresolved D. V shed 1 base and J shed 3 bases, with 2 bases lying between them. Germline V gene sequence: CDR1 SGHNT, CDR2 YYREEE (reference sequence). The CDR3 is 13 residues long. Here the CDR3 DNA reads TGTGCCAGCAGCTTGTACTATAATTCACCCCTCCACTTT. Translation gives CASSLYYNSPLHF.

This clone appeared a few times. The genes are TRBV30 and TRBJ1-1; 8 bases map to TRBD1. Unmatched junction bases numbered 5, after V lost 5 bases and J lost 0 bases. This CDR3 is 14 amino acids long. Germline loops: CDR1 GTSNPN, CDR2 SVGIG (reference sequence). This CDR3 reads CAWQGTGLNTEAFF. For the CDR3, the DNA is TGTGCCTGGCAAGGGACAGGTTTGAACACTGAAGCTTTCTTT. Complete variable domain (other parts from reference TRBV30 and TRBJ1-1): SQTIHQWPATLVQPVGSPLSLECTVEGTSNPNLYWYRQAAGRGLQLLFYSVGIGQISSEVPQNLSASRPQDRQFILSSKKLLLSDSGFYLCAWQGTGLNTEAFFGQGTRLTVV.

The chain employs TRBV7-9 and TRBJ1-4; TRBD1 is a possible D gene (5 bases). The length of the CDR3 is 15 residues. Germline V gives CDR1 SEHNR, CDR2 FQNEAQ (reference sequence). V was cut by 5 bases and J by 4 bases, with 14 bases left in between. CDR3: CASSLRTGLNEKLFF. The CDR3 DNA reads as TGTGCCAGCAGCCTCCGAACAGGACTTAATGAAAAACTGTTTTTT.

The rearrangement uses TRBV6-1 and TRBJ2-1, with TRBD2 as a possible D gene (6 bases). The CDR3 has 13 amino acids. V lost 6 bases and J lost 6, with 12 bases in between. Germline V CDR1 and CDR2: MNHNS, SASEGT. The CDR3 reads CASSAEGINEQFF. The DNA of the CDR3 is TGTGCCAGCAGCGCGGAGGGGATCAATGAGCAGTTCTTC.

The chain has TRBV5-1 and TRBJ2-3; D not certain. The CDR3 contains 14 residues. Germline CDR1 is SGHRS and CDR2 is YFSETQ. Trimming removed 0 bases from V and 0 bases from J, with 5 bases in between. CDR3 in DNA: TGCGCCAGCAGCTTGGTTTCTAGCACAGATACGCAGTATTTT. Amino acid sequence: CASSLVSSTDTQYF.

CDR3 protein: CASSRGLANPYEQYF. DNA for the CDR3: TGTGCCAGCAGCCGGGGACTAGCGAACCCCTACGAGCAGTACTTC. This rearrangement joins TRBV4-2 to TRBJ2-7, with 10 nucleotides matching TRBD2. This CDR3 comprises 15 residues. With 4 bases clipped from V and 2 bases from J, the junction kept 5 bases outside the gene matches. Germline V gene data show CDR1 as LGHNA and CDR2 as YNFKEQ.

The rearrangement uses TRBV4-1 and TRBJ1-2; D unclear. CDR3 length: 15 amino acids. Germline CDR1 and CDR2: MGHRA and YSYEKL. V lost 0 bases and J 4 bases, leaving 12 bases between the germline ends. The CDR3 reads CASSQEFASLYGYTF. DNA of the CDR3: TGCGCCAGCAGCCAAGAATTCGCCAGCCTCTATGGCTACACCTTC.

This chain uses TRBV6-5 with TRBJ1-5; maybe TRBD1 (6 bases). Germline V gene sequence: CDR1 MNHEY, CDR2 SVGAGI. Trimming removed 8 bases from V and 0 bases from J, with 14 bases in between. This CDR3 spans 15 amino acids. This CDR3 reads CASGGGFDSNQPQHF. CDR3 nucleotide sequence: TGTGCCAGCGGGGGCGGGTTCGATAGCAATCAGCCCCAGCATTTT.

This clone has a handful of counts. The CDR3 sequence is CASSATSLSDTQYF. The CDR3 coding sequence is TGTGCCAGCAGCGCCACGAGTCTATCAGATACGCAGTATTTT. V is TRBV9 and J is TRBJ2-3, with D unresolved. The V gene lost 3 bases and the J gene lost 4 bases, with 12 bases spanning the gap. The CDR3 loop spans 14 amino acids. The V gene's germline CDR1 is SGDLS and CDR2 YYNGEE.

This clone appeared once. The V call is TRBV6-1, the J call TRBJ2-1; possible D gene TRBD2, 6 bases. The CDR3 has 15 residues. CDR1 and CDR2 from the germline V gene are MNHNS and SASEGT. V lost 3 bases and J lost 6, with 15 bases in between. CDR3 in amino acids: CASSDWGDPLNEQFF. DNA of the CDR3: TGTGCCAGCAGTGATTGGGGGGACCCTCTCAATGAGCAGTTCTTC.

The chain combines TRBV6-1 with TRBJ2-6, with 9 bases lining up with TRBD1. CDR1 and CDR2 from the germline V gene are MNHNS and SASEGT. V shed 4 bases, J shed 1 base, and the junction held 8 bases outside the gene matches. The CDR3 loop spans 18 amino acids. DNA of the CDR3: TGTGCCAGCAGTGCCGCCGGGACAGGGTTGTCTGGGGCCAACGTCCTGACTTTC. This encodes CASSAAGTGLSGANVLTF.

V gene TRBV7-2 combines with J gene TRBJ1-2, with TRBD1 matching 8 bases. CDR3 length: 15 residues. J gave up 1 base and V 5 bases, and 6 bases lay outside the gene matches. Per germline, CDR1 SGHTA and CDR2 FQGNSA. CDR3 DNA sequence: TGTGCCAGCAGCCCCGGACAGGGTAATAACTATGGCTACACCTTC. As protein: CASSPGQGNNYGYTF.

The chain employs TRBV19 and TRBJ2-7; 9 bases agree with TRBD1. The length of the CDR3 is 15 residues. Germline V gives CDR1 LNHDA, CDR2 SQIVND (reference sequence). The J segment lost 0 bases and the V segment lost 9 bases, leaving 9 bases of the junction unmatched. The CDR3 loop reads CARTGGPPSSYEQYF. CDR3 nucleotide sequence: TGTGCCAGGACAGGGGGACCTCCGAGCTCCTACGAGCAGTACTTC. Combining the CDR3 with reference TRBV19 and TRBJ2-7 gives the whole variable domain DGGITQSPKYLFRKEGQNVTLSCEQNLNHDAMYWYRQDPGQGLRLIYYSQIVNDFQKGDIAEGYSVSREKKESFPLTVTSAQKNPTAFYLCARTGGPPSSYEQYFGPGTRLTVT.

The rearrangement links TRBV5-1 to TRBJ2-7; D is unresolved. CDR3 length equals 16 residues. The V gene lost 4 bases and the J gene lost 0 bases, with 17 bases spanning the gap. CDR1 SGHRS and CDR2 YFSETQ come from the germline V gene. Here the CDR3 DNA reads TGCGCCAGCAGCAGAAAGGTCTCGGGTGACTCCTACGAGCAGTACTTC. Encoded protein: CASSRKVSGDSYEQYF. The variable domain in full, completed from reference TRBV5-1 and TRBJ2-7, reads KAGVTQTPRYLIKTRGQQVTLSCSPISGHRSVSWYQQTPGQGLQFLFEYFSETQRNKGNFPGRFSGRQFSNSRSEMNVSTLELGDSALYLCASSRKVSGDSYEQYFGPGTRLTVT.

The chain combines TRBV7-3 with TRBJ1-1; a possible D gene is TRBD1 (6 bases). Germline values: CDR1 SGHTA, CDR2 FQGTGA. Trimming cost V 4 bases and J 1 base, with 10 bases left between them. There are 14 residues in the CDR3. CDR3 DNA: TGTGCCAGCAGCTCACAGGGCCCGAACACTGAAGCTTTCTTT. Residues: CASSSQGPNTEAFF.

The rearrangement joins TRBV7-2 to TRBJ2-1; the D is unclear. The CDR3 is 13 residues long. V lost 5 bases and J 7 bases, leaving 12 bases between the germline ends. Germline V CDR1 and CDR2: SGHTA, FQGNSA. CDR3 loop: CASSPTNANEQFF. CDR3 nucleotide sequence: TGTGCCAGCAGCCCGACGAATGCGAATGAGCAGTTCTTC.

In the case of this clone: Other DNA sequences of this sample code for an identical CDR3. The genes are TRBV18 and TRBJ2-5; D call uncertain. The CDR3 totals 11 residues. The V gene lost 1 base and the J gene lost 4 bases, with 1 base spanning the gap. In germline, CDR1 is KGHSH, CDR2 LQKENI. The CDR3 DNA sequence: TGTGCCAGCTCACCACTAGAGACCCAGTACTTC. This gives the protein CASSPLETQYF.

This rearrangement joins TRBV6-6 to TRBJ1-1, with 7 bases lining up with TRBD1. V trimming: 2 bases; J trimming: 0 bases; junction bases outside the gene matches: 3. Per the germline V gene, CDR1 is MNHNY and CDR2 is SVGAGI (reference sequence). This CDR3 region has 15 residues. As DNA, the CDR3 is TGTGCCAGCAGTTACAGGGGACAGATGAACACTGAAGCTTTCTTT. It is translated as CASSYRGQMNTEAFF.

The V and J genes are TRBV5-8 and TRBJ2-7, with a possible D match to TRBD2 (6 bases). The V gene's germline CDR1 is SGHTS and CDR2 YDEGEE. This CDR3 region has 14 residues. V lost 1 base to trimming and J lost 0 bases, with 8 bases between them. This chain's CDR3 is CASSLLGGSYEQYF. In DNA form, the CDR3 reads TGTGCCAGCAGCTTGCTGGGGGGCTCCTACGAGCAGTACTTC. The full variable domain, its missing parts supplied by reference TRBV5-8 and TRBJ2-7, is EAGVTQSPTHLIKTRGQQATLRCSPISGHTSVYWYQQALGLGLQFLLWYDEGEERNRGNFPPRFSGRQFPNYSSELNVNALELEDSALYLCASSLLGGSYEQYFGPGTRLTVT.

The CDR3 is CASSRDIATNEKLFF. CDR3 nucleotide sequence: TGTGCCAGCTCACGCGACATTGCAACTAATGAAAAACTGTTTTTT. This rearrangement joins TRBV18 to TRBJ1-4, with D unclear. Trimming pared 4 bases from V and 0 bases from J, leaving 9 bases between. CDR3 length equals 15 residues. From germline, CDR1 is KGHSH and CDR2 LQKENI. Based on the CDR3 plus reference TRBV18 and TRBJ1-4, the full variable domain is NAGVMQNPRHLVRRRGQEARLRCSPMKGHSHVYWYRQLPEEGLKFMVYLQKENIIDESGMPKERFSAEFPKEGPSILRIQQVVRGDSAAYFCASSRDIATNEKLFFGSGTQLSVL.

The chain is built from TRBV2 and TRBJ2-5; D not certain. V lost 1 base to trimming and J lost 8 bases, with 5 bases between them. Germline V CDR1 and CDR2: SNHLY, FYNNEI. This CDR3 spans 11 amino acids. CDR3 bases: TGTGCCAGCAGTGAAGTATCAACCCAGTACTTC. This codes for CASSEVSTQYF.

The CDR3 reads CAISWDSDYEQYF. DNA for the CDR3: TGTGCCATCAGCTGGGACAGTGACTACGAGCAGTACTTC. The V call is TRBV10-3, the J call TRBJ2-7; 7 nucleotides match TRBD1. The CDR3 is made up of 13 amino acids. The junction had 5 bases not matched to a gene; V was cut back by 6 bases and J by 3 bases. Germline values: CDR1 ENHRY, CDR2 SYGVKD.

The genes are TRBV5-8 and TRBJ1-2; TRBD1 is a possible D gene (5 bases). Germline V gives CDR1 SGHTS, CDR2 YDEGEE. This CDR3 has 14 residues. The V and J ends lost 2 bases and 7 bases respectively, with 15 bases between them. The DNA of the CDR3 is TGTGCCAGCAGCTTAGGACACGGAAGGAGTGGCTACACCTTC. Protein sequence: CASSLGHGRSGYTF.

This clone was observed a few times. CDR3 sequence (DNA): TGTGCCAGCAGCTTAGATGGCACGTCCAATTCACCCCTCCACTTT. It is translated as CASSLDGTSNSPLHF. The V gene is TRBV7-2, the J gene TRBJ1-6; D uncertain. V was shortened by 1 base and J by 7 bases, with 11 bases between the two germline ends. The germline gives CDR1 SGHTA, CDR2 FQGNSA. The CDR3 totals 15 residues.